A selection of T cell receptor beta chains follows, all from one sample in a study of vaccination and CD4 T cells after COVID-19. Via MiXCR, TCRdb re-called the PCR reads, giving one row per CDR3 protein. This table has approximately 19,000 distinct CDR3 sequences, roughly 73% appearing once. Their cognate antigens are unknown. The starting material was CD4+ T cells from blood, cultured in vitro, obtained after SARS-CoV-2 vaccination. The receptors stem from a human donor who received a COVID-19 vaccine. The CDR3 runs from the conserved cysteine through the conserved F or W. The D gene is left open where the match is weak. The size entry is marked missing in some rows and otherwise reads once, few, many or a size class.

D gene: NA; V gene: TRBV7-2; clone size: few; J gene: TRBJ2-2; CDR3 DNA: TGTGCCAGCAGCTTAGCAGGCTACACCGGGGAGCTGTTTTTT; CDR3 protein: CASSLAGYTGELFF
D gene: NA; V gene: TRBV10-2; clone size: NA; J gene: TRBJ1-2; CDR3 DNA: TGCGCCAGCAGTGAGCCCGGGACCGAGAATGGCTACACCTTC; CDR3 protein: CASSEPGTENGYTF
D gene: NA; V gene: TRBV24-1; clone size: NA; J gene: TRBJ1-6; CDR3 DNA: TGTGCCACCAGTGCCGATCCCTTCTCACCCCTCCACTTT; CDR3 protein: CATSADPFSPLHF
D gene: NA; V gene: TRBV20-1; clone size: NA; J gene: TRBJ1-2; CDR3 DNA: TGCAGTGCTAGAACGGGGCCTAACTATGGCTACACCTTC; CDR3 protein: CSARTGPNYGYTF
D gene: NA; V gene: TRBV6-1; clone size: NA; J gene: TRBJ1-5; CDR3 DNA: TGTGCCAGCAGCCCTCTACTCAATCAGCCCCAGCATTTT; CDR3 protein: CASSPLLNQPQHF
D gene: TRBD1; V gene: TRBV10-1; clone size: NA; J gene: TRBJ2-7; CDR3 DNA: TGCGCCAGCAGTGGGACAGGGGCGACCTACGAGCAGTACTTC; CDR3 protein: CASSGTGATYEQYF
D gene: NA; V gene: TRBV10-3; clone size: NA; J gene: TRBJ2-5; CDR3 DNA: TGTGCCATCGGGCTAGATTATAATCCCCAGTACTTC; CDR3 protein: CAIGLDYNPQYF
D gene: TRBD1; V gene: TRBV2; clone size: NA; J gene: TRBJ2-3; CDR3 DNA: TGTGCCAGCAGTGGGGTACAGGGGTTGGGTGAAGATACGCAGTATTTT; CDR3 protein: CASSGVQGLGEDTQYF
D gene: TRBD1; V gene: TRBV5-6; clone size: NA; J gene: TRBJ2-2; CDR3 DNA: TGTGCCAGCAGTAGGGGACAGATTAACACCGGGGAGCTGTTTTTT; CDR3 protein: CASSRGQINTGELFF
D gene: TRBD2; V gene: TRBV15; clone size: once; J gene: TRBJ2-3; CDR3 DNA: TGTGCCACCAGCAGTGGGACTAGCGGGGGGGCCCGGATCGCAGATACGCAGTATTTT; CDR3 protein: CATSSGTSGGARIADTQYF
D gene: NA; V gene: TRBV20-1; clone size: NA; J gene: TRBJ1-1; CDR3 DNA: TGCAGTGCTAGTGGTGGGGGGTCTGACACTGAAGCTTTCTTT; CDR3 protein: CSASGGGSDTEAFF